This TCR beta chain was documented in a study of identical twins. Germline assignment: CDR1 SQVTM and CDR2 ANQGSEA. The CDR3 totals 14 residues. Each CDR3 protein gets one entry after TCRdb re-called the 5' RACE reads with MiXCR. The sample lists more than 1.5 million distinct CDR3 sequences, about 32% occurring once. A few counts support this clonotype. The junction and the germline gene differ at one end; a read error may be behind it. The TCR originated in a newborn girl in good health. This chain uses TRBV29-1 with TRBJ1-2; D not certain. The specimen was cord blood. CDR3 DNA: TGCAGCGTCGAAGGGTCCAGCCGAGCTTTTGGATACACCTTC. Its translation: CSVEGSSRAFGYTF.